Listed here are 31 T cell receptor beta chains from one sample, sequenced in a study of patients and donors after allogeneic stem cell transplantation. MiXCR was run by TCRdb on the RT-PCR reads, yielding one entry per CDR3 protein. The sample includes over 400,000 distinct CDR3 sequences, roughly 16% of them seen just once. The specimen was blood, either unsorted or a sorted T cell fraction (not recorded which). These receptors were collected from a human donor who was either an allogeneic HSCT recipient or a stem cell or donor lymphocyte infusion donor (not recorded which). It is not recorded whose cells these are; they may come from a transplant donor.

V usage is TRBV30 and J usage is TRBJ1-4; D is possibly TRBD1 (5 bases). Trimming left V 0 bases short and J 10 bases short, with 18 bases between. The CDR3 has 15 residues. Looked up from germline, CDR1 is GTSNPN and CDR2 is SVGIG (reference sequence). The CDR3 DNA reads TGTGCCTGGAGTGTACCCGCCGGGGGTCTGGGAAAACTGTTTTTT. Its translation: CAWSVPAGGLGKLFF.

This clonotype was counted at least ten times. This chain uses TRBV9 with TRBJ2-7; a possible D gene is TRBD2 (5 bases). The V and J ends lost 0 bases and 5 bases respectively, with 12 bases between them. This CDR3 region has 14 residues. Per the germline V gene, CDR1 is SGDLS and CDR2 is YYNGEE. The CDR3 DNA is TGTGCCAGCAGCGTAGGGACTTCCTTGGACGAGCAGTACTTC. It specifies CASSVGTSLDEQYF. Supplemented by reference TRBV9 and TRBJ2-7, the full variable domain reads DSGVTQTPKHLITATGQRVTLRCSPRSGDLSVYWYQQSLDQGLQFLIQYYNGEERAKGNILERFSAQQFPDLHSELNLSSLELGDSALYFCASSVGTSLDEQYFGPGTRLTVT.

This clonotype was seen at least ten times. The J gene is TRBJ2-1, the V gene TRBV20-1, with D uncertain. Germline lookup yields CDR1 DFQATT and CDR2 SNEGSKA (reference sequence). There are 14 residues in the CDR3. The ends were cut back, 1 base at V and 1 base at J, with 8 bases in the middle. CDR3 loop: CSARAEPSYNEQFF. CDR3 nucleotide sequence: TGCAGTGCTAGAGCGGAACCTTCCTACAATGAGCAGTTCTTC.

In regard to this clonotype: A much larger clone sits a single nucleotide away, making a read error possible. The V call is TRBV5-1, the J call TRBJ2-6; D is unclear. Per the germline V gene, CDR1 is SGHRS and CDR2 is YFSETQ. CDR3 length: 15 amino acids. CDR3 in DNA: TGCGCCAGTATGAGCCACCAGGCTGGGGACAACGTCCTGACTTTC. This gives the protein CASMSHQAGDNVLTF.

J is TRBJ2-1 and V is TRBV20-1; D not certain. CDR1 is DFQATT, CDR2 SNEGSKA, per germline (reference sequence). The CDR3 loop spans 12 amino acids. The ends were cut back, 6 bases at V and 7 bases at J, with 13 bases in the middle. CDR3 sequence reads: CSAPNSINEQFF. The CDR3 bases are TGCAGTGCCCCTAATTCGATTAATGAGCAGTTCTTC.

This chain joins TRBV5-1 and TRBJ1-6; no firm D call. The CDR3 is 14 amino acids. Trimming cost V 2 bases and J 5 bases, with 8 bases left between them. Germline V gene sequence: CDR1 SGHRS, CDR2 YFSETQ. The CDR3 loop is CASSFGRDNSPLHF. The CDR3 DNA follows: TGCGCCAGCAGCTTCGGAAGGGATAATTCACCCCTCCACTTT. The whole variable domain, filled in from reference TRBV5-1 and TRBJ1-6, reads KAGVTQTPRYLIKTRGQQVTLSCSPISGHRSVSWYQQTPGQGLQFLFEYFSETQRNKGNFPGRFSGRQFSNSRSEMNVSTLELGDSALYLCASSFGRDNSPLHFGNGTRLTVT.

The CDR3: CASSGQGRSGELFF. The CDR3 nucleotides are TGTGCCAGCAGCGGACAGGGAAGATCCGGGGAGCTGTTTTTT. The gene calls are TRBV2 and TRBJ2-2; 8 nucleotides agree with TRBD1. The germline V gene has CDR1 SNHLY and CDR2 FYNNEI. V shed 6 bases and J 6 bases; nucleotides not matched to a gene: 6. The CDR3 contains 14 residues. Based on the CDR3 plus reference TRBV2 and TRBJ2-2, the full variable domain is EPEVTQTPSHQVTQMGQEVILRCVPISNHLYFYWYRQILGQKVEFLVSFYNNEISEKSEIFDDQFSVERPDGSNFTLKIRSTKLEDSAMYFCASSGQGRSGELFFGEGSRLTVL.

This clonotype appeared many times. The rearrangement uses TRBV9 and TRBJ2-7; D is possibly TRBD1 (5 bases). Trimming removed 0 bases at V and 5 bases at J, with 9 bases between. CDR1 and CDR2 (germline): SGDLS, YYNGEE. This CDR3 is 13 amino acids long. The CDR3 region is CASSVAPGNEQYF. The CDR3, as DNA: TGTGCCAGCAGCGTAGCTCCAGGGAACGAGCAGTACTTC.

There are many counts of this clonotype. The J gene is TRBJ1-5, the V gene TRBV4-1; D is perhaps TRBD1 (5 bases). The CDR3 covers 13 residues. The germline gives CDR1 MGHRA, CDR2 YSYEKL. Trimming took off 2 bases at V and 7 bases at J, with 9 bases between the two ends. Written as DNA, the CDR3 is TGCGCCAGCAGCCAAATGTGGGGGCAGCCCCAGCATTTT. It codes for CASSQMWGQPQHF.

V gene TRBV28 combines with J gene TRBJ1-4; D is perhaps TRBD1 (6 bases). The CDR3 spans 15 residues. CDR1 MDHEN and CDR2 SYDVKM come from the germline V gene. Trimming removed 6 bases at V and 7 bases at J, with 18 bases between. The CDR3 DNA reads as TGTGCCAGCAGCCCCCTATCAAAGGGGGGTGAAAAACTGTTTTTT. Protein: CASSPLSKGGEKLFF.

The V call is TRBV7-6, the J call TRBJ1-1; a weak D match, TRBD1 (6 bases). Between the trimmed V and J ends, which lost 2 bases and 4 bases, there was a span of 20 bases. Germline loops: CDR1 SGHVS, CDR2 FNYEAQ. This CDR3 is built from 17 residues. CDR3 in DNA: TGTGCCAGCAGCTTAAGGAAACAGGGCAGCGGTGGCACTGAAGCTTTCTTT. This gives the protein CASSLRKQGSGGTEAFF.

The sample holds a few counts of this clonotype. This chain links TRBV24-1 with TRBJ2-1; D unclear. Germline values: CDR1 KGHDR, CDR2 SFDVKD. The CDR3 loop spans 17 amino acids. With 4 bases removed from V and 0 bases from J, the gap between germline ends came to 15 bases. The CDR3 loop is CATSEPHSPGSYNEQFF. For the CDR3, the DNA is TGTGCCACCAGTGAGCCCCATTCGCCCGGCTCCTACAATGAGCAGTTCTTC.

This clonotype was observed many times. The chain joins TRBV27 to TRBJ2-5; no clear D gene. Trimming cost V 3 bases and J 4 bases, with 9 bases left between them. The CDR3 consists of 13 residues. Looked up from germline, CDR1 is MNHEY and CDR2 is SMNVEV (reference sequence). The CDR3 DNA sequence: TGTGCCAGCAGTTTTTGGAAGGTAGAGACCCAGTACTTC. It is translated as CASSFWKVETQYF.

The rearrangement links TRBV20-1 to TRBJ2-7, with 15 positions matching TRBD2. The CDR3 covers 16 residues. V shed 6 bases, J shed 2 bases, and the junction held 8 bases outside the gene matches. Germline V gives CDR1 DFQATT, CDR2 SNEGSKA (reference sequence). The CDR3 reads CSARGTSGRSTYEQYF. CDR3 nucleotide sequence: TGCAGTGCCCGGGGGACTAGCGGGAGGAGTACCTACGAGCAGTACTTC.

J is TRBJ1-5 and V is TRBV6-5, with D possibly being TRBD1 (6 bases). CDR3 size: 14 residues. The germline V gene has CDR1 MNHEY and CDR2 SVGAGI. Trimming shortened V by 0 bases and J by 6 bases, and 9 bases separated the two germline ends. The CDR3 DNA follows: TGTGCCAGCAGTTACTCCTCCAGGGGTCAGCCCCAGCATTTT. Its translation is CASSYSSRGQPQHF.

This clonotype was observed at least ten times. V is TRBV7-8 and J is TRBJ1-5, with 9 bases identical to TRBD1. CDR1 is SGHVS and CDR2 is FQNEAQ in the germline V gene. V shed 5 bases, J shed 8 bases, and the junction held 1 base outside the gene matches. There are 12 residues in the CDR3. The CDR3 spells CASSDRGEPQHF. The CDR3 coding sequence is TGTGCCAGCAGCGACAGGGGGGAGCCCCAGCATTTT.

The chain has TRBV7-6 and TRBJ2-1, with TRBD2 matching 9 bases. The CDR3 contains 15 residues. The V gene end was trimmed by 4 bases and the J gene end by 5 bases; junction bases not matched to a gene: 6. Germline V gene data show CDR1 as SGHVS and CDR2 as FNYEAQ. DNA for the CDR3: TGTGCCAGCAGCTCTCGCGGGAGGGGAGACAATGAGCAGTTCTTC. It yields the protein CASSSRGRGDNEQFF.

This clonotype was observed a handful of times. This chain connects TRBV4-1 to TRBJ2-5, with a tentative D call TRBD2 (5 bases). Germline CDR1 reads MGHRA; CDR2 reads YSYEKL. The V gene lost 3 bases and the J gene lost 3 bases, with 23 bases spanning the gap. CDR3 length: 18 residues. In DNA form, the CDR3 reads TGCGCCAGCAGCCACCGCCGAGACTCGGGGAACGCCGAAGAGACCCAGTACTTC. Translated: CASSHRRDSGNAEETQYF.

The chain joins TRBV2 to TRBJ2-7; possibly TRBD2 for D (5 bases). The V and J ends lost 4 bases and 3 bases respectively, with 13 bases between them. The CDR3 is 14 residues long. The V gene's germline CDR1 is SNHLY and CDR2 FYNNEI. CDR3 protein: CASSVSRSGYEQYF. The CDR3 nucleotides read TGTGCCAGCAGTGTGTCACGGAGCGGCTACGAGCAGTACTTC.

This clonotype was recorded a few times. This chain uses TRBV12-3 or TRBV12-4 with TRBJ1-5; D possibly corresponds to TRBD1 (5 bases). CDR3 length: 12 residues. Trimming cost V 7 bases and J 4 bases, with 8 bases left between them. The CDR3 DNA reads TGTGCCAGCAATGGGGGAAATCAGCCCCAGCATTTT. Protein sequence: CASNGGNQPQHF.

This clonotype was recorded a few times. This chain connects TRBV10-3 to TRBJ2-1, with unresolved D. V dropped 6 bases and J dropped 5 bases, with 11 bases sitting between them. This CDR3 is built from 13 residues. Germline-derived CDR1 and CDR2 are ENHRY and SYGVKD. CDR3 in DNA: TGTGCCATCAGGAGAGCGCCAAACAATGAGCAGTTCTTC. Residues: CAIRRAPNNEQFF.

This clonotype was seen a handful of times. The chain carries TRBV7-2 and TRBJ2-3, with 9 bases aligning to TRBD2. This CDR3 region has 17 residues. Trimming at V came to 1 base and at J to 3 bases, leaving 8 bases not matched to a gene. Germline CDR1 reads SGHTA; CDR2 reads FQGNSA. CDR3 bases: TGTGCCAGCAGCTTAGTGGGGCGGGGGGGCCGGACAGATACGCAGTATTTT. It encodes CASSLVGRGGRTDTQYF.

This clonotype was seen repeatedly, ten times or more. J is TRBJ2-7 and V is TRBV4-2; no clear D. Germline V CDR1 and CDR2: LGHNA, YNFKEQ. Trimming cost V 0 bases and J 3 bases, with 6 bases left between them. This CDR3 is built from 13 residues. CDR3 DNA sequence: TGTGCCAGCAGCCAAGAGTTAGACTACGAGCAGTACTTC. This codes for CASSQELDYEQYF.

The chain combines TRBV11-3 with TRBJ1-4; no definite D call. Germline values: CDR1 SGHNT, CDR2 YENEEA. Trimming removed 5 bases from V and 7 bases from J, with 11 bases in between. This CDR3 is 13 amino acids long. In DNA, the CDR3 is TGTGCCAGCAGCCTGCTATTTTCTGAAAAACTGTTTTTT. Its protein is CASSLLFSEKLFF.

CDR3 region: CASSQEARGGLGELFF. CDR3 DNA: TGTGCCAGCAGCCAAGAAGCACGGGGGGGCCTCGGGGAGCTGTTTTTT. The chain joins TRBV4-2 to TRBJ2-2; 8 bases fit TRBD2. CDR3 length: 16 amino acids. The V gene's germline CDR1 is LGHNA and CDR2 YNFKEQ. Trimming cost V 0 bases and J 7 bases; bases outside gene matches: 7.

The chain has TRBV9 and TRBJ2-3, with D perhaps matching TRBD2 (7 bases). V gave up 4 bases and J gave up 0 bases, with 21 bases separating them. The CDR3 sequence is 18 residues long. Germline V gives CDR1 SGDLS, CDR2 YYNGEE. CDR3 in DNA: TGTGCCAGCAGCTCCCACCGGCGGGGGCCCCGAAGCACAGATACGCAGTATTTT. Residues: CASSSHRRGPRSTDTQYF.

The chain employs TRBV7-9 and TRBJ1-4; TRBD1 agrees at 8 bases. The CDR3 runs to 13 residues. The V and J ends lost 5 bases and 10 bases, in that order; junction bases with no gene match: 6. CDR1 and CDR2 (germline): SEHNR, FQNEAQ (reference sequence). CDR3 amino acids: CASSVRGRGKLFF. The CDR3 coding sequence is TGTGCCAGCAGCGTCAGGGGGCGCGGAAAACTGTTTTTT.

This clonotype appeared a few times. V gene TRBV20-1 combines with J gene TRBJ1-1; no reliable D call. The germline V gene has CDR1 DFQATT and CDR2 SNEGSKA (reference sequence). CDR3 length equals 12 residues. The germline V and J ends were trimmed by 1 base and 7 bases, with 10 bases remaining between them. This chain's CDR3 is CSARVAKDEAFF. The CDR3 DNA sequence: TGCAGTGCTAGAGTGGCGAAAGATGAAGCTTTCTTT.

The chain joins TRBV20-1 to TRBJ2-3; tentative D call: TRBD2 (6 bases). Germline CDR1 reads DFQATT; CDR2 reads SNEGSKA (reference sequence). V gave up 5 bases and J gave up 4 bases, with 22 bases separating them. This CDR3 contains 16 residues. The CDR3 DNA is TGCAGTGCTCCTCCCCTGGGCGGGATTCGGGCAGATACGCAGTATTTT. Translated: CSAPPLGGIRADTQYF.

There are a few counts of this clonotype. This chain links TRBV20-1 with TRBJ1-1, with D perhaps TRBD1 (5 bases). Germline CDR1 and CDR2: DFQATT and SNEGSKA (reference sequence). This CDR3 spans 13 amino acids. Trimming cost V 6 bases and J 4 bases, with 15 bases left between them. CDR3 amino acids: CSASRVSGTEAFF. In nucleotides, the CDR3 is TGCAGTGCAAGCAGGGTATCGGGCACTGAAGCTTTCTTT.

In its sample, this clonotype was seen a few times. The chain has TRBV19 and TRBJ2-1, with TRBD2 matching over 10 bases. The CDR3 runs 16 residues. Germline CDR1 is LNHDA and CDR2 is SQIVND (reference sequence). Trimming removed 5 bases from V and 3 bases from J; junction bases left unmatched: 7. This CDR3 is CASSGLAGVVYNEQFF. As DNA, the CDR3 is TGTGCCAGTAGTGGGCTAGCGGGAGTCGTCTACAATGAGCAGTTCTTC.